This T cell receptor (beta chain) was recorded in a study of STAT3 mutations in large granular lymphocyte leukemia. Study-level findings and limits: Persisting codominant clonotypes may have hidden a small pathogenic clone. All newly emerging clones after therapy were STAT3 wild type. Every T-LGLL patient had at least one immunodominant TCRbeta clonotype. Treatment regimens differed across patients between samplings.

Comments on this clone: The antigen is unknown.

Generated by immunoSEQ multiplex PCR, the TCRdb table keeps only in-frame clones and is missing some. The sample consists of approximately 45,000 clones, roughly 81% of them appearing once. Trimming removed 8 bases at V and 2 bases at J, with 10 bases between. Germline CDR1 reads ENHRY; CDR2 reads SYGVKD. This CDR3 comprises 13 residues. The TCR originated in a human donor with T large granular lymphocyte leukemia. Some clones in this sample may be carry-over from other donors' samples. J is TRBJ1-5 and V is TRBV10-3; the D is unclear. The sequenced sample consisted of PBMCs. This CDR3 reads CAIGIAGNQPQHF. The CDR3 bases are TGTGCCATCGGTATAGCTGGCAATCAGCCCCAGCATTTT.